The clone carrying this T cell receptor beta chain has at least ten counts. Unique molecular identifiers (one per individual cDNA molecule) were attached. TCRdb fed the 5' RACE reads into MiXCR, producing one record per CDR3 protein. The sample carries under 35,000 distinct CDR3 sequences, around 7% recorded once. This specimen belongs to a study of early T cells in non-severe SARS-CoV-2 infection. About the study: Sequencing input comprised bulk RNA from unsorted whole blood; chain pairing was not available.

The clonotype comes from an adult who was a healthcare worker with PCR-confirmed SARS-CoV-2 infection or an uninfected control (not recorded which). The sample was whole blood.

This chain's CDR3 is CASSPPTDTQYF. CDR3 coding DNA: TGTGCCAGCAGCCCGCCTACAGATACGCAGTATTTT. The genes are TRBV7-2 and TRBJ2-3; no reliable D call. This CDR3 contains 12 residues. In germline, CDR1 is SGHTA, CDR2 FQGNSA. Trimming pared 5 bases from V and 3 bases from J, leaving 6 bases between.